The next 21 T cell receptor beta chains were all read from a single sample in a study of identical twins. From the 5' RACE reads, TCRdb called clonotypes with MiXCR, one entry per CDR3 protein. The sample consists of around 250,000 distinct CDR3 sequences, roughly 13% of them appearing once. In addition, the sample was reused for a study of yellow fever vaccine responses in identical twins.

The source material was memory (CD45RO+) T cells sorted from blood. The receptors were gathered from a woman between 18 and 29 years old in good health.

This chain connects TRBV20-1 to TRBJ1-2; weak D call: TRBD1 (6 bases). V lost 4 bases to trimming and J lost 4 bases, with 13 bases between them. Germline CDR1 and CDR2: DFQATT and SNEGSKA (reference sequence). The CDR3 is 13 amino acids. The CDR3 bases are TGCAGTGCTAATGGGGGGCATACCTATGGCTACACCTTC. Translated, it gives CSANGGHTYGYTF.

The genes are TRBV12-3 or TRBV12-4 and TRBJ2-5; D is unresolved. This CDR3 region has 14 residues. V lost 2 bases and J 4 bases, leaving 11 bases between the germline ends. The CDR3 here is CASSLLGLLETQYF. The DNA for the CDR3 is TGTGCCAGCAGTTTACTAGGGCTTTTAGAGACCCAGTACTTC.

CDR3 bases: TGCGCCAGCAGTGACTCCCTAATAGGGGAGCTGTTTTTT. Its translation is CASSDSLIGELFF. The gene calls are TRBV10-1 and TRBJ2-2; unclear D gene. CDR3 length equals 13 residues. Germline V gene sequence: CDR1 WNHNN, CDR2 SYGVQD (reference sequence). V lost 3 bases, J lost 8 bases, and 10 bases lay in between.

This clonotype was counted a few times. V usage is TRBV5-6 and J usage is TRBJ2-7; tentative D call: TRBD2 (6 bases). The length of the CDR3 is 14 residues. V lost 5 bases to trimming and J lost 7 bases, with 19 bases between them. Germline V gene data show CDR1 as SGHDT and CDR2 as YYEEEE. This chain's CDR3 is CASRNIWGDREQYF. The CDR3 DNA reads as TGTGCCAGCAGGAACATATGGGGGGATCGAGAGCAGTACTTC.

This clonotype showed up many times. V usage is TRBV4-2 and J usage is TRBJ2-1; D is uncertain. Trimming left V 0 bases short and J 3 bases short, with 9 bases between. Germline loops: CDR1 LGHNA, CDR2 YNFKEQ. The CDR3 is 15 amino acids. CDR3: CASSQDWANYNEQFF. The CDR3 nucleotides are TGTGCCAGCAGCCAAGATTGGGCAAACTACAATGAGCAGTTCTTC.

The chain has TRBV5-1 and TRBJ2-4, with 12 nucleotides matching TRBD1. This CDR3 contains 15 residues. CDR1 is SGHRS, CDR2 YFSETQ, per germline. Unmatched junction bases numbered 5, after V lost 0 bases and J lost 10 bases. The CDR3 loop reads CASSLVGQGAKIQYF. The CDR3 coding sequence is TGCGCCAGCAGCTTGGTGGGACAGGGGGCAAAGATTCAGTACTTC.

Of note for this clonotype: A much bigger clone sits one base away, suggesting this may be a read error. The genes are TRBV29-1 and TRBJ2-1; 9 bases map to TRBD2. There are 14 residues in the CDR3. CDR1 is SQVTM and CDR2 is ANQGSEA in the germline V gene. V shed 7 bases, J shed 7 bases, and the junction held 11 bases outside the gene matches. CDR3 loop: CSAQGGLAGNEQFF. The DNA for the CDR3 is TGCAGCGCCCAAGGAGGGCTAGCGGGGAATGAGCAGTTCTTC.

This clonotype has only a few counts. The chain has TRBV7-9 and TRBJ1-1; tentatively, D is TRBD1 (5 bases). The CDR3 has 16 residues. The V end was cut by 1 base, the J end by 0 bases, with 12 bases between. Germline values: CDR1 SEHNR, CDR2 FQNEAQ (reference sequence). CDR3 in DNA: TGTGCCAGCAGCTTAGAGATTGGACACCTGAACACTGAAGCTTTCTTT. It encodes CASSLEIGHLNTEAFF.

This clonotype was seen a few times. The chain employs TRBV12-3 or TRBV12-4 and TRBJ2-7; TRBD1 matches at 7 bases. This CDR3 region has 13 residues. V lost 5 bases, J lost 3 bases, and 4 bases stayed unmatched. CDR3 residues: CASSARTGYEQYF. As DNA, the CDR3 is TGTGCCAGCAGTGCAAGGACAGGCTACGAGCAGTACTTC.

This clonotype was seen at least ten times. The chain has TRBV5-6 and TRBJ1-5; D is undetermined. CDR3 length: 14 residues. Trimming pared 2 bases from V and 3 bases from J, leaving 9 bases between. The germline CDR1 and CDR2 sequences are SGHDT and YYEEEE. CDR3 sequence: CASSLGRNNQPQHF. In nucleotides, the CDR3 is TGTGCCAGCAGCTTAGGCAGGAACAATCAGCCCCAGCATTTT.

The chain employs TRBV27 and TRBJ2-5, with TRBD2 matching 10 bases. CDR3 length: 16 residues. Germline CDR1 reads MNHEY; CDR2 reads SMNVEV (reference sequence). V was pared by 5 bases and J by 5 bases, with 11 bases of the junction left unmatched. The CDR3 reads CASSPLSGGAEETQYF. The CDR3 DNA reads TGTGCCAGCAGTCCCCTCAGCGGGGGGGCCGAGGAGACCCAGTACTTC.

This clonotype was detected a few times. This chain uses TRBV3-1 with TRBJ2-1; D may match TRBD1 or TRBD2 (5 bases each). CDR1 and CDR2 from the germline V gene are LGHDT and YNNKEL (reference sequence). The V end was cut by 4 bases, the J end by 6 bases, with 19 bases between. This CDR3 has 16 residues. The CDR3 DNA reads as TGTGCCAGCAGCCCTACCGGGACCCAGGGTCTCAATGAGCAGTTCTTC. This sequence encodes CASSPTGTQGLNEQFF.

There are a few counts of this clonotype. CDR3 sequence: CAISDLASEQFF. DNA for the CDR3: TGTGCCATCAGTGACCTAGCATCTGAGCAGTTCTTC. This chain uses TRBV10-3 with TRBJ2-1, with a possible D match to TRBD2 (5 bases). The V gene lost 3 bases and the J gene lost 9 bases, with 9 bases spanning the gap. CDR3 length: 12 amino acids. Germline V lookup: CDR1 ENHRY, CDR2 SYGVKD.

The chain employs TRBV6-5 and TRBJ2-3; no firm D call. The germline CDR1 and CDR2 sequences are MNHEY and SVGAGI. CDR3 length equals 15 residues. Deletions cut 3 bases from V and 0 bases from J, with 10 bases between. CDR3 sequence reads: CASSYGIFSTDTQYF. The CDR3 DNA reads TGTGCCAGCAGTTATGGAATATTTAGCACAGATACGCAGTATTTT.

This clonotype appeared a few times. The chain is built from TRBV9 and TRBJ2-7, with TRBD2 identical over 14 bases. The CDR3 runs to 15 residues. Trimming at V came to 4 bases and at J to 6 bases, leaving 6 bases not matched to a gene. CDR1 is SGDLS and CDR2 is YYNGEE in the germline V gene. The CDR3: CASSPKGLAGVEQYF. CDR3 in DNA: TGTGCCAGCAGCCCCAAGGGACTAGCGGGAGTCGAGCAGTACTTC.

The rearrangement joins TRBV7-2 to TRBJ2-5, with TRBD1 matching 10 bases. Trimming removed 5 bases from V and 5 bases from J; junction bases left unmatched: 11. CDR1 and CDR2 from the germline V gene are SGHTA and FQGNSA. The CDR3 is 16 residues long. The DNA for the CDR3 is TGTGCCAGCAGCACGACCCCGGGACAGGGGAGTGAGACCCAGTACTTC. It yields the protein CASSTTPGQGSETQYF.

This clonotype was seen a few times. The chain links TRBV29-1 to TRBJ2-1, with 10 bases matching TRBD1. This CDR3 region has 12 residues. Germline CDR1 reads SQVTM; CDR2 reads ANQGSEA. The V segment lost 8 bases and the J segment 13 bases; nucleotides outside the gene matches: 11. CDR3 nucleotides: TGCAGCACCAACACCGGGACAGGGGTCCAGTTCTTC. It yields the protein CSTNTGTGVQFF.

This sequence joins TRBV12-3 or TRBV12-4 and TRBJ2-5, with TRBD1 identical over 8 bases. V shed 5 bases and J 9 bases; nucleotides not matched to a gene: 17. The CDR3 is made up of 16 amino acids. CDR3 in DNA: TGTGCCAGCAGTCCTAATACGCAGACAGGGGATCGGGCCCAGTACTTC. Translated, it gives CASSPNTQTGDRAQYF.

This clonotype was observed at least ten times. At one of its ends the junction is not consistent with the germline gene, which may arise from a read error. The chain links TRBV7-7 to TRBJ2-3; TRBD1 might be the D (6 bases). There are 14 residues in the CDR3. Per germline, CDR1 SSHAT and CDR2 FNYEAQ (reference sequence). The CDR3 DNA sequence: TGTGCTAGCAGCTTAACGGACAGTTCAGATACGCAGTATTTT. Protein: CASSLTDSSDTQYF.

This chain joins TRBV30 and TRBJ2-7; TRBD1 is a possible D gene (6 bases). V lost 2 bases and J lost 1, with 9 bases in between. Germline assignment: CDR1 GTSNPN and CDR2 SVGIG (reference sequence). This CDR3 has 13 residues. This CDR3 is CAWSLGGSYEQYF. The CDR3 bases are TGTGCCTGGAGTTTAGGGGGATCCTACGAGCAGTACTTC.

The chain has TRBV20-1 and TRBJ2-1, with 8 bases that match TRBD2. This CDR3 is 15 amino acids long. From germline, CDR1 is DFQATT and CDR2 SNEGSKA (reference sequence). J was trimmed by 4 bases and V by 0 bases; bases with no gene match: 5. The CDR3, as DNA: TGCAGTGCTAGAGATACCGGGAGGGGGTACAATGAGCAGTTCTTC. Translated, it gives CSARDTGRGYNEQFF.